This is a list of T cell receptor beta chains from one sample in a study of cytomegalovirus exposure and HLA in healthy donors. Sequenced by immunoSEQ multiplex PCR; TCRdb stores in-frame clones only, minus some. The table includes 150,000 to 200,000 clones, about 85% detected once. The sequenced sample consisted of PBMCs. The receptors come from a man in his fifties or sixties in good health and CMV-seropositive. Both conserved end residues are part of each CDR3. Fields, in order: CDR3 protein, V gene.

cdr3_aa: CASTGQGYGCTF
v_call: TRBV6-5

cdr3_aa: CASGGAPYEQYF
v_call: TRBV6-5

cdr3_aa: CASSLMGGLNYNEQFF
v_call: TRBV7-9

cdr3_aa: CASSPARGMESSYEQYF
v_call: TRBV7-8

cdr3_aa: CASSQKLASGSRIRSYEQYF
v_call: TRBV4-3

cdr3_aa: CASTHSTSLAGGTEAFF
v_call: TRBV19

cdr3_aa: CASSLVGTGAKNQPQHF
v_call: TRBV7-2

cdr3_aa: CATGTTRREIAGELFF
v_call: TRBV28

cdr3_aa: CASSPGTVNTEAFF
v_call: TRBV2

cdr3_aa: CASSQGLADRNTEAFF
v_call: TRBV4-2

cdr3_aa: CASSYSRLISEAFF
v_call: TRBV6-6

cdr3_aa: CASSPRTATNEKLFF
v_call: TRBV6-1

cdr3_aa: CASSLSPGTGRDYEQYF
v_call: TRBV28

cdr3_aa: CASSPPGQYNSPLHF
v_call: TRBV5-4

cdr3_aa: CASRVPRGFQPQHF
v_call: TRBV28

cdr3_aa: CASRQVQPYNEQFF
v_call: TRBV28

cdr3_aa: CASSLGASGAVYQETQYF
v_call: TRBV7-7

cdr3_aa: CASSDRGWEVNEKLFF
v_call: TRBV2

cdr3_aa: CASSAQGATNEKLFF
v_call: TRBV5-6

cdr3_aa: CASSLRQTGYGYTF
v_call: TRBV27

cdr3_aa: CASSLDLPGGEQYF
v_call: TRBV28

cdr3_aa: CASSLGADYEQYF
v_call: TRBV11-2

cdr3_aa: CASSHPGTNDEKLFF
v_call: TRBV4-1

cdr3_aa: CASSYPDRGGEQYF
v_call: TRBV7-2

cdr3_aa: CASSLDYGLRAGYTF
v_call: TRBV7-9

cdr3_aa: CASSPPRGSTEAFF
v_call: TRBV5-6

cdr3_aa: CSARGAAEAFF
v_call: TRBV20-1

cdr3_aa: CASSQARGRPRTDTQYF
v_call: TRBV4-3

cdr3_aa: CASREGVPPYEQYF
v_call: TRBV11-2

cdr3_aa: CASSLRESNEQFF
v_call: TRBV7-6

cdr3_aa: CASTINRLSAETYNEQFF
v_call: TRBV5-1

cdr3_aa: CATSRDRGLAGGGYEQYF
v_call: TRBV15

cdr3_aa: CASSSSVNTIYF
v_call: TRBV6-5

cdr3_aa: CTSSQVIGEDNEKLFF
v_call: TRBV1

cdr3_aa: CASSQPRETYEQYF
v_call: TRBV5-1

cdr3_aa: CASSGQGTGELFF
v_call: TRBV2

cdr3_aa: CASSLDGQGTEAFF
v_call: TRBV5-1

cdr3_aa: CASSAGQNQPQHF
v_call: TRBV7-9

cdr3_aa: CASSSFYSSGNTIYF
v_call: TRBV7-9

cdr3_aa: CASSPGTVNEKLFF
v_call: TRBV18

cdr3_aa: CASSLGLAGSYEQYF
v_call: TRBV5-1

cdr3_aa: CAWSQGLLSNQPQHF
v_call: TRBV30